A single sample is the source of the 16 T cell receptor beta chains below, sequenced in a study of blood T cell repertoires in COVID-19. Sequenced by immunoSEQ multiplex PCR; TCRdb stores in-frame clones only, minus some. The sample yields some 150,000 clones, over 70% seen once. Input material: peripheral blood. Receptors were obtained from a human donor in a cohort sampled during active COVID-19.

The chain couples TRBV6-5 to TRBJ1-4; D remains unclear. Germline V gives CDR1 MNHEY, CDR2 SVGAGI. The length of the CDR3 is 13 residues. Trimming shortened V by 8 bases and J by 8 bases, and 15 bases separated the two germline ends. CDR3 DNA: TGTGCCAGCGGAATTTCCACGGGGGAAAAACTGTTTTTT. Translated, it gives CASGISTGEKLFF.

The chain combines TRBV18 with TRBJ1-1, with 8 bases lining up with TRBD1. The trim removed 3 bases at V and 1 base at J, leaving 13 bases unmatched. The CDR3 is 18 amino acids. Per germline, CDR1 KGHSH and CDR2 LQKENI. The CDR3 here is CASSPRSLTGVSNTEAFF. CDR3 DNA sequence: TGTGCCAGCTCACCTAGGTCGTTGACAGGGGTGTCGAACACTGAAGCTTTCTTT. Looking up the rest from reference TRBV18 and TRBJ1-1 gives the full variable domain: NAGVMQNPRHLVRRRGQEARLRCSPMKGHSHVYWYRQLPEEGLKFMVYLQKENIIDESGMPKERFSAEFPKEGPSILRIQQVVRGDSAAYFCASSPRSLTGVSNTEAFFGQGTRLTVV.

The chain employs TRBV21-1 and TRBJ1-5; TRBD1 was called by the table and not checked on the DNA. TRBV21-1 is marked as a pseudogene. CDR3 length: 14 amino acids. CDR3 amino acids: CAICPGQGNQPQHF. The DNA of the CDR3 is TGTGCCATCTGCCCGGGACAGGGCAATCAGCCCCAGCATTTT.

This chain links TRBV19 with TRBJ1-1; 7 bases are shared with TRBD1. The CDR3 runs to 14 residues. The trim removed 6 bases at V and 4 bases at J, leaving 8 bases unmatched. The germline V gene encodes CDR1 LNHDA and CDR2 SQIVND (reference sequence). As DNA, the CDR3 is TGTGCCAGTAGGAACGGAGGGGGCGGCACTGAAGCTTTCTTT. Residues: CASRNGGGGTEAFF.

The chain joins TRBV5-1 to TRBJ1-2, with 11 nucleotides matching TRBD1. Germline assignment: CDR1 SGHRS and CDR2 YFSETQ. The CDR3 sequence is 16 residues long. V gave up 4 bases and J gave up 7 bases; unmatched junction bases: 12. The CDR3 is CASSPRTGGDFGGYTF. CDR3 nucleotides: TGCGCCAGCAGCCCCCGGACAGGGGGCGATTTCGGTGGCTACACCTTC.

The V gene is TRBV19, the J gene TRBJ1-1; 10 bases fit TRBD1. Germline V gene data show CDR1 as LNHDA and CDR2 as SQIVND (reference sequence). V lost 10 bases, J lost 9 bases, and 17 bases stayed unmatched. The CDR3 length is 15 residues. This CDR3 reads CATRTWDRGIVKAFF. DNA for the CDR3: TGTGCCACTAGAACGTGGGACAGGGGCATAGTAAAAGCTTTCTTT.

The gene calls are TRBV3-1 (or the pseudogene TRBV3-2) and TRBJ1-1; the D is unclear. This CDR3 region has 15 residues. Germline V lookup: CDR1 LGHDT, CDR2 YNNKEL (reference sequence). The V gene lost 5 bases and the J gene lost 3 bases, with 16 bases spanning the gap. The CDR3 DNA is TGTGCCAGCAGCTTTGCGACAAATAGGTACACTGAAGCTTTCTTT. This sequence encodes CASSFATNRYTEAFF.

The chain uses TRBV7-2 and TRBJ2-5, with a weak D call TRBD2 (6 bases). Germline CDR1 SGHTA, CDR2 FQGNSA. V lost 5 bases and J lost 0, with 13 bases in between. The CDR3 extends over 15 amino acids. CDR3 bases: TGTGCCAGCAGCCCCGACGCGGGGTACCAAGAGACCCAGTACTTC. Translated, it gives CASSPDAGYQETQYF.

The CDR3 reads CASSPAGTESTMEQYF. CDR3 DNA: TGTGCCAGCTCACCAGCCGGGACAGAGTCTACGATGGAGCAGTACTTC. The rearrangement links TRBV18 to TRBJ2-7; 7 nucleotides align to TRBD1. There are 16 residues in the CDR3. J gave up 7 bases and V 2 bases, and 14 bases lay outside the gene matches. The germline gives CDR1 KGHSH, CDR2 LQKENI.

The chain's CDR3 is CAWTAGLYNEQFF. The CDR3 coding sequence is TGTGCCTGGACTGCCGGACTTTACAATGAGCAGTTCTTC. V and J are TRBV30 and TRBJ2-1, with D maybe TRBD2 (5 bases). The CDR3 runs to 13 residues. The V gene lost 4 bases and the J gene lost 4 bases, with 11 bases spanning the gap. Germline lookup yields CDR1 GTSNPN and CDR2 SVGIG (reference sequence). Supplemented by reference TRBV30 and TRBJ2-1, the full variable domain reads SQTIHQWPATLVQPVGSPLSLECTVEGTSNPNLYWYRQAAGRGLQLLFYSVGIGQISSEVPQNLSASRPQDRQFILSSKKLLLSDSGFYLCAWTAGLYNEQFFGPGTRLTVL.

This rearrangement joins TRBV27 to TRBJ1-6; 9 bases fit TRBD1. Germline V gives CDR1 MNHEY, CDR2 SMNVEV (reference sequence). CDR3 length equals 15 residues. The V segment lost 3 bases and the J segment 7 bases; nucleotides outside the gene matches: 4. The CDR3 region is CASSLNRGRNSPLHF. CDR3 DNA: TGTGCCAGCAGTTTGAACAGGGGGCGAAATTCACCCCTCCACTTT.

The chain links TRBV11-3 to TRBJ2-3, with 9 bases lining up with TRBD1. The trim removed 4 bases at V and 3 bases at J, leaving 8 bases unmatched. The germline V gene has CDR1 SGHNT and CDR2 YENEEA. The CDR3 has 16 amino acids. The CDR3 region has the DNA TGTGCCAGCAGCTCTGGCGGGGACAGGGTAACAGATACGCAGTATTTT. This gives the protein CASSSGGDRVTDTQYF. The full variable domain, with the rest looked up from reference TRBV11-3 and TRBJ2-3, is EAGVVQSPRYKIIEKKQPVAFWCNPISGHNTLYWYLQNLGQGPELLIRYENEEAVDDSQLPKDRFSAERLKGVDSTLKIQPAELGDSAVYLCASSSGGDRVTDTQYFGPGTRLTVL.

The genes are TRBV5-1 and TRBJ2-3, with D maybe TRBD2 (7 bases). Germline V gene lookup returns CDR1 SGHRS and CDR2 YFSETQ. The CDR3 extends over 16 amino acids. Trimming left V 3 bases short and J 2 bases short, with 16 bases between. CDR3 bases: TGCGCCAGCAGCTCCAAGGGAGGGGGGAACACAGATACGCAGTATTTT. Translating gives CASSSKGGGNTDTQYF.

This chain links TRBV19 with TRBJ1-1; 7 bases agree with TRBD1. This CDR3 spans 16 amino acids. The germline V gene encodes CDR1 LNHDA and CDR2 SQIVND (reference sequence). Trimming removed 5 bases from V and 6 bases from J; junction bases left unmatched: 15. The CDR3 loop reads CASSPQRSTGEAEAFF. The CDR3 region has the DNA TGTGCCAGTAGTCCGCAGAGGTCCACAGGGGAGGCTGAAGCTTTCTTT. The full variable domain, rest sourced from reference TRBV19 and TRBJ1-1, is DGGITQSPKYLFRKEGQNVTLSCEQNLNHDAMYWYRQDPGQGLRLIYYSQIVNDFQKGDIAEGYSVSREKKESFPLTVTSAQKNPTAFYLCASSPQRSTGEAEAFFGQGTRLTVV.

This chain joins TRBV13 and TRBJ2-7; maybe TRBD2 (6 bases). In germline, CDR1 is PRHDT, CDR2 FYEKMQ (reference sequence). Trimming took 5 bases from V and 0 from J, leaving 14 bases between them. The CDR3 totals 15 residues. The CDR3 DNA sequence: TGTGCCAGCAGCGTTGCTAGCGCCAGCTCCTACGAGCAGTACGTC. This gives the protein CASSVASASSYEQYV.

This clone has only one observation. The chain combines TRBV5-4 with TRBJ2-1; a possible D gene is TRBD2 (6 bases). Germline V lookup: CDR1 SGHNT, CDR2 YYREEE (reference sequence). V gave up 4 bases and J gave up 8 bases, with 13 bases separating them. The CDR3 loop spans 13 amino acids. The CDR3 nucleotides read TGTGCCAGCAGCCAGGGACTTGGAGATGAGCAGTTCTTC. Protein: CASSQGLGDEQFF.